This T cell receptor (beta chain) was captured by sequencing in a study of cytomegalovirus exposure and HLA in healthy donors (dated 2017 in TCRdb). About the full investigation: In an earlier analysis of some 550 of the donors, 250 to 300 Gb of sequence data and 117 million unique TCR beta sequences from approximately 180 million T cells were reported. In a later genetic analysis, genome-wide SNP genotypes for about three fifths of the roughly 670 donors were used, and that subset was treated as a discovery cohort. Four or five DR-DQ haplotypes were handled as single units for association and clustering because linkage in the cohort was strong. An early release that covered roughly 600 HLA-typed donors contained approximately 300 gigabases of sequencing data and about 93 million unique TCR sequences. The study used immunosequencing to profile the T cell repertoires of 600 to 850 subjects and linked those repertoires to cytomegalovirus serostatus. Across under 500 genotyped donors of the cohort, an average of roughly 200,000 unique TCR beta nucleotide sequences per donor were sequenced, and approximately 19% of those sequences were non-productive. The study combined high-throughput TCR immunosequencing, statistical association of individual TCRs with disease status, and machine learning to predict cytomegalovirus infection status. The study was designed to test whether signatures of past pathogen exposure could be identified by cataloging public T cell receptors. In the later analysis, no new phenotypic data were used to find candidate immune exposures; instead, reliance was placed on TCR beta sequences and their occurrence across donors. The number of typed donors differed by locus: roughly 620-640 for A, B, C, DRB1 and DQB1; some 500 for DQA1; 606 for DPA1; and roughly 450 for DPB1. An earlier analysis of approximately 640 of the donors applied high-throughput TCR beta sequencing to assess whether each TCR beta V gene segment acted as functional or pseudogenic. Of the 398 genotyped donors, about 80% fell in the genetic ancestry cluster associated with self-reported Caucasian donors. Both class I and class II loci were covered by HLA typing, at four-digit resolution. Every repertoire in the discovery cohort had been generated on one and the same sequencing platform. Donor age, sex, ethnicity and CMV serostatus were collected together with the repertoire data. A separate validation cohort of approximately 130 different subjects was used in addition to the roughly 720-subject first cohort. A later analysis re-examined previously published TCR beta repertoires from just over 650 donors and added high-resolution HLA genotyping to investigate patterns of TCR occurrence. Overall results and qualifications from the work: Sequencing depth was assumed to be roughly uniform across donors in the presence/absence analyses, though that assumption may not hold. The classifier was reported to diagnose cytomegalovirus status with high specificity and sensitivity in both the original cohort and the validation cohort. The study gave a list of 150 to 200 TCR beta chains associated with cytomegalovirus. Only TCR beta chains were sequenced in this cohort, and the absence of alpha or paired-chain data limited detectable features. Because counts were too low, 15 to 20 rarely observed V segments, including chromosome 9 orphons, were left out of the earlier analysis of a few hundred of the donors. According to a later genetic analysis, donors in an Asian-associated ancestry cluster had fewer N-insertions in productive TCRs than the roughly 670-donor mean. According to the authors, the approach could potentially be generalized to other disease states and immunological phenotypes. Linkage disequilibrium might explain the correlated functional status among segregating V segments, but an unknown experimental factor could not be excluded. HLA typing was unavailable for some donors at each locus, so association tests used only the typed subset. An earlier analysis of approximately 590 of the donors showed that most TCR beta V segments appeared in productive rearrangements either about 90% or about 30% of the time, which broadly matched IMGT annotations. Specific HLA alleles were associated with more than 15,000 TCR beta sequences at a false discovery rate of 0.05 in a later analysis. In a later analysis, the rate of TCR association differed among HLA loci, with DRB1 alleles having the most associated TCRs and HLA-C alleles having the fewest. A later analysis found that most CMV-associated TCR beta chains appeared HLA-restricted, with HLA associations seemingly driven largely by CMV exposure. An association between a missense DCLRE1C variant and V-gene and J-gene trimming of TCR beta chains was found in a later genetic analysis and replicated in an independent cohort. A group of highly shared sequence variants was considered likely to be a technical artifact of the sequencing pipeline. Across donors, most TCR sequences were observed very rarely, whereas some public TCRs were present in many individuals. In a later analysis, HLA-associated TCR beta chains showed more clonal expansion and lower generation probabilities than non-associated chains that were equally common. Strong co-occurrence of HLA alleles, especially DR and DQ, made assigning TCR associations to individual alleles difficult. In vitro tests confirmed that a few of the cytomegalovirus-associated TCR beta chains recognize cytomegalovirus antigens. A further reported finding was that TCR beta sequences accurately predicted the HLA-A and HLA-B alleles for most subjects in the first cohort. Because the 87-base-pair reads could not distinguish some IMGT-functional V segments, including TRBV6-2 and TRBV6-3, those segments were excluded. According to a later analysis, parvovirus B19, influenza, CMV and Epstein-Barr virus appeared linked to several top co-occurrence clusters. For the cohort, immune exposure information was limited to CMV serostatus.

The germline V gene supplies CDR1 MDHEN and CDR2 SYDVKM. The CDR3 covers 16 residues, taking in both the cysteine and the phenylalanine. Only the CDR3 region is kept as DNA, spanning 48 bases read in frame from base 1. The germline V end is reduced by 5 bases and the J end by 5 bases; junction bases left unmatched: 8. The cohort consisted of fewer than 700 healthy bone marrow donors. Cohort members were all nominally healthy when sampled, although unrecorded immune exposures were likely present. The donor tested CMV seronegative, placing the donor among the 350 or so seronegative members of the cohort. A peripheral blood sample was provided by each donor, and peripheral blood mononuclear cells were used for TCR beta sequencing. The Qiagen DNeasy Blood Extraction Kit was used to extract genomic DNA from the blood cell samples. Library preparation employed the immunoSEQ multiplex PCR assay. The multiplex PCR relied on a mix of 60 forward primers for TCR Vbeta segments and 13 reverse primers for TCR Jbeta segments. A multiplex PCR assay on genomic DNA amplified the CDR3 region of rearranged TCR beta genes. The Illumina HiSeq System was used to sequence the amplified TCR beta libraries as 87-base-pair reads. The published analysis was carried out like this. In a later analysis, tens of millions of unique TCR beta chains were counted across the approximately 640 repertoires, and some 10 million of these chains were shared by at least two donors. Raw reads were error-corrected and collapsed into unique sequences by a nearest-neighbor algorithm in which closely related sequences were merged to remove PCR and sequencing errors. CDR3 sequences were aligned to IMGT reference sequences to assign V, D and J gene segments. For a sequence to be retained, a match of at least six nucleotides to both a V gene segment and a J gene segment was required. A rearrangement counted as productive if the CDR3 had no stop codons and remained in frame with V and J, and every other rearrangement counted as non-productive. CDR3 was defined according to IMGT convention as the region running from the second conserved V-encoded cysteine to the conserved J-encoded phenylalanine. Sequences without an unambiguous match to a single V gene segment were excluded from the earlier analysis of 500 to 700 of the donors. An earlier analysis of 587 of the donors called V segments functional above 56.7% productive rearrangements and segregating when the between-donor standard deviation exceeded 5%. To diagnose cytomegalovirus status from the catalog of TCR beta chain sequences, a statistical classification framework was built. V and J gene assignment, in a later analysis, came from comparing TCR nucleotide sequences with IMGT/GENE-DB human TR gene sequences. A later analysis assigned CDR3 sequences and most-parsimonious VDJ recombination scenarios with the TCRdist pipeline. In a later analysis, each TCR beta chain was defined by its CDR3 amino acid sequence together with its V-gene family, and reads without a unique V-gene family were excluded. A later analysis removed 500 to 600 highly shared, low-generation-probability nucleotide sequences to deal with suspected cross-contamination and a sequencing artifact. For each public chain, a later analysis derived a clonal expansion index from normalized ranks of inferred template counts within each repertoire. Generation probabilities in a later analysis came from a VDJ recombination model fitted to out-of-frame rearrangements, and those results were checked against IGoR. Hypergeometric tests were used in a later analysis to score TCR-TCR, TCR-HLA and TCR-CMV co-occurrence, with a repertoire-size bias correction applied to the TCR pairs. False discovery rates were estimated in a later analysis by permuting HLA or CMV assignments 20 times. In a later analysis, co-occurring TCRs were grouped with DBSCAN, and TCRdist sequence similarity was added when clustering was performed within HLA-allele-positive subsets. Repertoires with fewer than 30,000 or more than 120,000 public chains were left out of co-occurrence clustering, as were five repertoires with anomalous nucleotide sharing. TCRdb mirrors the immuneACCESS table, restricted to in-frame sequences. Some clones are absent from its copies; in checked studies, under half trace to an unresolved V gene, and the reason for the others is unknown. V, J and clone size are taken as reported in that table, and D and trimming were inferred from the DNA itself. The sample records fewer than 150,000 clones, roughly 80% of which are singletons. The top ten constitute around 2% of the sample.

Of note for this clone: Which antigen it targets is not known. Base qualities are not recorded, but no much larger clone differs from it by a single base.

The chain joins TRBV28 to TRBJ2-7, and TRBD2 aligns with 14 junction nucleotides. The source of this sequence is a man between 25 and 39 years old in good health and CMV-seronegative. The specimen was PBMCs. The CDR3 is CASSPGTSGRIHEQYF. The sequence in DNA is TGTGCCAGCAGTCCCGGGACTAGCGGGAGAATCCACGAGCAGTACTTC.